This T cell receptor beta chain was captured in a study of blood T cell repertoires in COVID-19. Turning to the study itself: Samples of COVID-19 (acute and convalescent) were obtained from the United States, Italy and Spain.

CDR1 is LGHDT and CDR2 is YNNKEL in the germline V gene (reference sequence). The CDR3 has 17 residues. The trim removed 4 bases at V and 0 bases at J, leaving 8 bases unmatched. The data were produced by immunoSEQ multiplex PCR, yet TCRdb's version contains in-frame clones alone and is incomplete. Of 250,000 to 300,000 clones in the sample, under 90% were seen once. The chain couples TRBV3-1 (or the pseudogene TRBV3-2) to TRBJ2-7; 11 nucleotides line up with TRBD2. Material: peripheral blood. This TCR came from a woman in her sixties with active or convalescent COVID-19. The CDR3 sequence is CASSPTSGVESSYEQYF. The CDR3 coding sequence is TGTGCCAGCAGCCCGACTAGCGGGGTGGAGTCCTCCTACGAGCAGTACTTC.